Listed here are 21 T cell receptor beta chains from one sample, sequenced in a study of T cells in localized non-small cell lung cancer. Clones were sequenced by immunoSEQ multiplex PCR, and TCRdb holds only the in-frame ones, with some missing. The sample carries roughly 64,000 clones, 81% recorded once. The input for sequencing was PBMCs, taken before any cancer treatment. The receptors originated from a man aged 40 to 70 with stage II lung adenocarcinoma.

The chain couples TRBV5-1 to TRBJ2-7; 11 nucleotides line up with TRBD1. The CDR3 is made up of 15 amino acids. V lost 4 bases and J lost 2; bases outside the gene matches: 5. Germline assignment: CDR1 SGHRS and CDR2 YFSETQ. The CDR3 DNA reads TGCGCCAGCAGCCCGAAGGGACAGGGGGCCTACGAGCAGTACTTC. Its translation is CASSPKGQGAYEQYF.

V usage is TRBV7-2 and J usage is TRBJ2-5, with TRBD2 as a possible D gene (5 bases). V lost 6 bases and J 7 bases, leaving 15 bases between the germline ends. Germline lookup yields CDR1 SGHTA and CDR2 FQGNSA. This CDR3 is 13 amino acids long. CDR3 amino acids: CASSPLRGRTQYF. CDR3 coding DNA: TGTGCCAGCAGTCCCCTCCGGGGTCGGACCCAGTACTTC.

The gene calls are TRBV7-8 and TRBJ1-1; D is possibly TRBD1 (5 bases). V lost 4 bases and J 3 bases, leaving 15 bases between the germline ends. CDR1 SGHVS and CDR2 FQNEAQ come from the germline V gene. This CDR3 has 15 amino acids. In DNA, the CDR3 is TGTGCCAGCAGCTCAGATCGTTCAGGGTACACTGAAGCTTTCTTT. It encodes CASSSDRSGYTEAFF.

The chain carries TRBV5-6 and TRBJ2-5; D not certain. Trimming stripped 1 base from V and 5 bases from J, with 9 bases between. This CDR3 spans 13 amino acids. Looked up from germline, CDR1 is SGHDT and CDR2 is YYEEEE. CDR3 residues: CASSLRNGETQYF. CDR3 DNA sequence: TGTGCCAGCAGCTTGCGAAACGGGGAGACCCAGTACTTC.

The rearrangement links TRBV27 to TRBJ1-4, with 7 bases lining up with TRBD1. The germline CDR1 and CDR2 sequences are MNHEY and SMNVEV (reference sequence). V trimming: 0 bases; J trimming: 8 bases; junction bases outside the gene matches: 3. The CDR3 has 14 amino acids. CDR3: CASSLSWGQEKLFF. CDR3 DNA sequence: TGTGCCAGCAGTTTATCATGGGGACAGGAAAAACTGTTTTTT.

The chain couples TRBV5-8 to TRBJ1-5; TRBD1 agrees at 9 bases. Germline CDR1 reads SGHTS; CDR2 reads YDEGEE. Unmatched junction bases numbered 6, after V lost 1 base and J lost 7 bases. The CDR3 length is 15 residues. For the CDR3, the DNA is TGTGCCAGCAGCTTGCGGGGACAGGGAGACCAGCCCCAGCATTTT. It specifies CASSLRGQGDQPQHF.

V usage is TRBV7-9 and J usage is TRBJ2-5; D unresolved. V dropped 5 bases and J dropped 1 base, with 5 bases sitting between them. Germline CDR1 SEHNR, CDR2 FQNEAQ (reference sequence). The CDR3 length is 12 residues. CDR3 amino acids: CASSPAQETQYF. Written as DNA, the CDR3 is TGTGCCAGCAGCCCCGCCCAAGAGACCCAGTACTTC.

The CDR3: CASSDGLSGNTIYF. CDR3 coding DNA: TGTGCCAGCAGCGACGGTTTGTCTGGAAACACCATATATTTT. J is TRBJ1-3 and V is TRBV11-3; D unresolved. CDR1 is SGHNT, CDR2 YENEEA, per germline. The CDR3 spans 14 residues. V lost 5 bases, J lost 1 base, and 9 bases lay in between.

This clone was observed a single time. The V call is TRBV27, the J call TRBJ2-7; TRBD2 matches at 9 bases. V was pared by 8 bases and J by 7 bases, with 15 bases of the junction left unmatched. CDR3 size: 15 residues. CDR1 is MNHEY and CDR2 is SMNVEV in the germline V gene (reference sequence). The CDR3 sequence: CASGLAPPSWGEQYF. CDR3 DNA sequence: TGTGCCAGCGGACTAGCGCCTCCGTCGTGGGGGGAGCAGTACTTC.

The chain couples TRBV5-1 to TRBJ1-3, with 7 nucleotides matching TRBD1. Germline V gives CDR1 SGHRS, CDR2 YFSETQ. V was clipped by 4 bases and J by 2 bases; unmatched bases: 9. The CDR3 has 16 residues. CDR3 loop: CASSPTTGIAGNTIYF. The CDR3 region has the DNA TGCGCCAGCAGCCCCACGACAGGGATAGCTGGAAACACCATATATTTT.

The rearrangement joins TRBV29-1 to TRBJ2-6, with D possibly matching TRBD1 (5 bases). The CDR3 is 13 amino acids. Germline lookup yields CDR1 SQVTM and CDR2 ANQGSEA. Trimming left V 3 bases short and J 8 bases short, with 11 bases between. The CDR3 loop is CSVDSPGTNVLTF. The DNA of the CDR3 is TGCAGCGTTGACTCGCCAGGGACCAACGTCCTGACTTTC.

This chain connects TRBV18 to TRBJ2-5; D is unresolved. V lost 3 bases and J 5 bases, leaving 7 bases between the germline ends. Germline lookup yields CDR1 KGHSH and CDR2 LQKENI. The CDR3 spans 12 residues. CDR3 protein: CASSPVGETQYF. In DNA form, the CDR3 reads TGTGCCAGCTCACCCGTCGGGGAGACCCAGTACTTC.

This clone counts as medium-sized. The chain carries TRBV5-4 and TRBJ2-4, with 9 bases fitting TRBD1. This CDR3 comprises 15 residues. Per the germline V gene, CDR1 is SGHNT and CDR2 is YYREEE (reference sequence). Losses at the gene ends were 4 bases for V and 5 bases for J; bases not matched to a gene: 7. Here the CDR3 reads CASSPTGGWENIQYF. DNA of the CDR3: TGTGCCAGCAGCCCCACAGGGGGCTGGGAAAACATTCAGTACTTC.

The rearrangement joins TRBV10-3 to TRBJ2-3; D is ambiguous. Trimming left V 3 bases short and J 1 base short, with 20 bases between. The CDR3 runs 18 residues. The germline gives CDR1 ENHRY, CDR2 SYGVKD. CDR3 loop: CAISDGLGRGLGTDTQYF. The CDR3 bases are TGTGCCATCAGTGATGGGCTCGGCCGAGGCTTGGGCACAGATACGCAGTATTTT.

J is TRBJ1-3 and V is TRBV2, with D perhaps matching TRBD1 (6 bases). The germline CDR1 and CDR2 sequences are SNHLY and FYNNEI. Trimming shortened V by 7 bases and J by 2 bases, and 12 bases separated the two germline ends. The CDR3 sequence is 14 residues long. This CDR3 is CASTNEGAGNTIYF. CDR3 coding DNA: TGTGCCAGCACTAACGAGGGGGCTGGAAACACCATATATTTT.

This clone was seen more than once but under ten times. The chain employs TRBV18 and TRBJ1-5; a possible D gene is TRBD1 (5 bases). The V and J ends lost 4 bases and 2 bases respectively, with 12 bases between them. The CDR3 is made up of 15 amino acids. From germline, CDR1 is KGHSH and CDR2 LQKENI. CDR3 in amino acids: CASSQDIRGNQPQHF. As DNA, the CDR3 is TGTGCCAGCTCACAGGACATTAGGGGCAATCAGCCCCAGCATTTT.

The chain links TRBV6-5 to TRBJ2-7; D is unclear. V lost 6 bases and J 7 bases, leaving 22 bases between the germline ends. The germline gives CDR1 MNHEY, CDR2 SVGAGI. This CDR3 comprises 15 residues. CDR3 bases: TGTGCCAGCAGGGCCCCTGGGCAACCCATGGAGGAGCAGTACTTC. Protein: CASRAPGQPMEEQYF.

This clone was seen repeatedly, ten times or more. The chain recombines TRBV6-5 with TRBJ1-1, with D perhaps matching TRBD1 (6 bases). There are 15 residues in the CDR3. Germline CDR1 and CDR2: MNHEY and SVGAGI. The V gene lost 4 bases and the J gene lost 0 bases, with 12 bases spanning the gap. In DNA form, the CDR3 reads TGTGCCAGCAGTTTTTCCGGGACACTGAACACTGAAGCTTTCTTT. This gives the protein CASSFSGTLNTEAFF.

This clone was detected ten times or more. The chain joins TRBV4-2 to TRBJ2-7, with D possibly TRBD2 on 5 matching bases. Per germline, CDR1 LGHNA and CDR2 YNFKEQ. The CDR3 is made up of 14 amino acids. The ends were cut back, 2 bases at V and 2 bases at J, with 10 bases in the middle. As DNA, the CDR3 is TGTGCCAGCAGCCAAAGCCAACTAGCCTACGAGCAGTACTTC. Translated, it gives CASSQSQLAYEQYF.

The rearrangement uses TRBV5-4 and TRBJ2-5; D may match TRBD1 or TRBD2 (7 bases each). This CDR3 region has 14 residues. V lost 2 bases to trimming and J lost 5 bases, with 13 bases between them. Per the germline V gene, CDR1 is SGHNT and CDR2 is YYREEE (reference sequence). The CDR3 DNA sequence: TGTGCCAGCAGCTTAGACAGGGAGGGGGAGACCCAGTACTTC. Protein sequence: CASSLDREGETQYF.

This clone was found a few times. V and J are TRBV30 and TRBJ2-7, with TRBD1 identical over 7 bases. Germline assignment: CDR1 GTSNPN and CDR2 SVGIG (reference sequence). Trimming cost V 3 bases and J 3 bases; bases outside gene matches: 8. The CDR3 runs 14 residues. The CDR3 region is CAWRHPDRDYEQYF. For the CDR3, the DNA is TGTGCCTGGAGGCATCCAGACAGGGACTACGAGCAGTACTTC.